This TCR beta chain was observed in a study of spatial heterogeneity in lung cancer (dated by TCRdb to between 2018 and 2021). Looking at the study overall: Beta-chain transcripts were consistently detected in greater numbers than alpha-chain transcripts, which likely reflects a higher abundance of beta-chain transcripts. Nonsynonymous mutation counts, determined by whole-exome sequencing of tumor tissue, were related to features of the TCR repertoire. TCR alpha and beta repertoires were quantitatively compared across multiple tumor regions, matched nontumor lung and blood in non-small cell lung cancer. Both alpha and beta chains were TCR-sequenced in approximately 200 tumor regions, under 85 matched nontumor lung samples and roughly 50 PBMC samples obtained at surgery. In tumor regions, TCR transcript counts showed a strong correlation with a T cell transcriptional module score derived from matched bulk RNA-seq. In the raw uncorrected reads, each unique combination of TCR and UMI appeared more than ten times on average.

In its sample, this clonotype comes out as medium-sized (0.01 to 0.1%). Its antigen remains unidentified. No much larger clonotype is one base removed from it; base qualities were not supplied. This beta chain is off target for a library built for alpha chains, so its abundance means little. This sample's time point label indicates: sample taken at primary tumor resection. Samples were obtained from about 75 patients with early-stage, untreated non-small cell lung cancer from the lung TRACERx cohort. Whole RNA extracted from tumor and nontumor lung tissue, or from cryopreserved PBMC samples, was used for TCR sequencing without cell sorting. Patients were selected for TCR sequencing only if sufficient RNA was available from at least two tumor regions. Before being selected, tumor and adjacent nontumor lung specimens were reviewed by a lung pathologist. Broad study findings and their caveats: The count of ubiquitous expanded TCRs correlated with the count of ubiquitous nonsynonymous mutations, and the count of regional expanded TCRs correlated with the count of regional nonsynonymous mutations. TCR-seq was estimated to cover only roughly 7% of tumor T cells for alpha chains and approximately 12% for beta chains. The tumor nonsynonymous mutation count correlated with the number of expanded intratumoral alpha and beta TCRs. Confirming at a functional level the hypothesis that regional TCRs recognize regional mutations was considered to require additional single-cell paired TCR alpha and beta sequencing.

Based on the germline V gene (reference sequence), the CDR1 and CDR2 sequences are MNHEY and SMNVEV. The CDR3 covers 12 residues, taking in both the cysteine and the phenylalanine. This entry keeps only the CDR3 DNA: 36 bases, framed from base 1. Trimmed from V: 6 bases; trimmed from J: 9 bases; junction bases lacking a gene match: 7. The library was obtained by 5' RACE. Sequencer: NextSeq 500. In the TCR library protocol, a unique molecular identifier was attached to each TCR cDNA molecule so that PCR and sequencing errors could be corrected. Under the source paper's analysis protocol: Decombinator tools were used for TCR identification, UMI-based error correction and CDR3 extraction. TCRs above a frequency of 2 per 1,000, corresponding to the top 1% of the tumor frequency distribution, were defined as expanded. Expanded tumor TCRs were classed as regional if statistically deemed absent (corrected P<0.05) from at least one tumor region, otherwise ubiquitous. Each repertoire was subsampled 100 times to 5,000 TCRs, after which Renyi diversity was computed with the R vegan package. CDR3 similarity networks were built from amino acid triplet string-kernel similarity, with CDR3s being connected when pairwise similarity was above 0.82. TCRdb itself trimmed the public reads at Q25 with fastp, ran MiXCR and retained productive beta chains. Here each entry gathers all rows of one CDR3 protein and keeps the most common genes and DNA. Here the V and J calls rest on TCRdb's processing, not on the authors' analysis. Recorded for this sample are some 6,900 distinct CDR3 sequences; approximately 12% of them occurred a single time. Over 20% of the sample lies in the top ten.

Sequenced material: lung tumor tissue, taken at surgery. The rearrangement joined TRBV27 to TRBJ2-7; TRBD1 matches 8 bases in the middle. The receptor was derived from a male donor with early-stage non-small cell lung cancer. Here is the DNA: TGTGCCAGCAGCGAGACAGGGGTCGGGCAGTACTTC. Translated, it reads CASSETGVGQYF.